In its sample, the clone carrying this T cell receptor beta chain was seen a few times. The antigen is undetermined. The data were taken from a study of identical twins. The CDR3 extends over 12 amino acids. Germline loops: CDR1 MNHEY, CDR2 SMNVEV (reference sequence). Trimming pared 5 bases from V and 12 bases from J, leaving 14 bases between. Everyone who donated was a healthy Caucasian. General observations from the study: Possibly, invariant MAIT and iNKT cells partly confounded zero-insertion analyses. The study based its conclusions on cross-sectional statistical analysis and did not follow the same donors.

It was template switching that added a universal primer site, and there were unique molecular identifiers on the cDNA. TCRdb recomputed calls from the 5' RACE reads with MiXCR, one row per CDR3 protein. This table has 600,000 to 800,000 distinct CDR3 sequences, around 20% appearing once. This sample was also put to use in a study of T cells expressing NK-cell markers.

This chain joins TRBV27 and TRBJ2-1, with D possibly TRBD2 on 6 matching bases. The sequence came from a woman aged 18-35 years in good health. Sequencing was done on a sample of PBMCs. The CDR3 loop reads CASSPLGGRQFF. CDR3 coding DNA: TGTGCCAGCAGTCCACTCGGGGGTCGGCAGTTCTTC.